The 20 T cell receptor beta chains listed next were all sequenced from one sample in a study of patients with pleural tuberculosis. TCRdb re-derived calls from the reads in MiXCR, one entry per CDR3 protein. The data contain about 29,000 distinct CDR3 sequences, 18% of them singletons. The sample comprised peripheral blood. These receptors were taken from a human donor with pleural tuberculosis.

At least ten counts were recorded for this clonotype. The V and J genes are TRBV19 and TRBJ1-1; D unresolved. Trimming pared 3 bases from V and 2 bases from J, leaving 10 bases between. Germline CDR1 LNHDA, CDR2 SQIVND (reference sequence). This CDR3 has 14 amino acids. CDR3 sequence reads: CASSMDRVNTEAFF. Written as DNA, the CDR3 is TGTGCCAGTAGTATGGATAGGGTAAACACTGAAGCTTTCTTT.

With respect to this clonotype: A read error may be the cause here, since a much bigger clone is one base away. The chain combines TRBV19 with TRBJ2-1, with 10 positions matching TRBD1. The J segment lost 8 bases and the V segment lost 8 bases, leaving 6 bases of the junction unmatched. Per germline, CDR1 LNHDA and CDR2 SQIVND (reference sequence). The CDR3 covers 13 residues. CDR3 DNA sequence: TGTGCCAGTGGCCAGGGACAGGGGTATGAGCAGTTCTTC. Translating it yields CASGQGQGYEQFF.

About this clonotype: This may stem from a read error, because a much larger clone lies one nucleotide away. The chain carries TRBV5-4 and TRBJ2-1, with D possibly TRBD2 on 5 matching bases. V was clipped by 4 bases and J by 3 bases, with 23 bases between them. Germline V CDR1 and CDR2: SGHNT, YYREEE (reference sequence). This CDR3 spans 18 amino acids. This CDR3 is CASSPPFRGREYYNEQFF. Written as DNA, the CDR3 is TGTGCCAGCAGCCCTCCCTTTCGCGGGCGTGAGTACTACAATGAGCAGTTCTTC. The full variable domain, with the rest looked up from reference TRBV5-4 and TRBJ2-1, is ETGVTQSPTHLIKTRGQQVTLRCSSQSGHNTVSWYQQALGQGPQFIFQYYREEENGRGNFPPRFSGLQFPNYSSELNVNALELDDSALYLCASSPPFRGREYYNEQFFGPGTRLTVL.

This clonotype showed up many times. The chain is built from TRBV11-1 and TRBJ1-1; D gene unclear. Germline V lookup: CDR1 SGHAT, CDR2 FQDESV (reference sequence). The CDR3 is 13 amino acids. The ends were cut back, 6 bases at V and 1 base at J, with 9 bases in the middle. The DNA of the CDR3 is TGTGCCAGCAGACGGACGGGGAACACTGAAGCTTTCTTT. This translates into CASRRTGNTEAFF.

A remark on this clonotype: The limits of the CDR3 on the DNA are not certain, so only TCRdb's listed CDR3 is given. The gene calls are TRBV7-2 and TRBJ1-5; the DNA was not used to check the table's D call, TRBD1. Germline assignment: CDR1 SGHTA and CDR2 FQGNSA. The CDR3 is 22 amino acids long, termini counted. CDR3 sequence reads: CASSFYICSAPLHAGSNQPQHF.

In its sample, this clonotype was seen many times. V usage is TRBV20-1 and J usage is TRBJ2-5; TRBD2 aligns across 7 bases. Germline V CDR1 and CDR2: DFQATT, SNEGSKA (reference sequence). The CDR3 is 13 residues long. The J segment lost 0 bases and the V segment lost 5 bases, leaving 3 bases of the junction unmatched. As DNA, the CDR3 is TGCAGTGCTCGGGGAGGGAACCAAGAGACCCAGTACTTC. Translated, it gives CSARGGNQETQYF.

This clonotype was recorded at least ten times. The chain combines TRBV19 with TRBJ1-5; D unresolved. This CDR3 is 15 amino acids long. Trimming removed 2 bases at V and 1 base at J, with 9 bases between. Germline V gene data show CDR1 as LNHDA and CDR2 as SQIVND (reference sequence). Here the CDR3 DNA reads TGTGCCAGTAGTATAAGGAAATTGAGCAATCAGCCCCAGCATTTT. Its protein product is CASSIRKLSNQPQHF.

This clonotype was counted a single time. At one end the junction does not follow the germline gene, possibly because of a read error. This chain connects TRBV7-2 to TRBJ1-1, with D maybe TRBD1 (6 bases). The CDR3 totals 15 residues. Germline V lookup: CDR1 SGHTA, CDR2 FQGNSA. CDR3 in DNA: TGTGCCGGCAGCTCGGGGGGGGGGGACATCAAGGTAGCTTTCTTT. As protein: CAGSSGGGDIKVAFF.

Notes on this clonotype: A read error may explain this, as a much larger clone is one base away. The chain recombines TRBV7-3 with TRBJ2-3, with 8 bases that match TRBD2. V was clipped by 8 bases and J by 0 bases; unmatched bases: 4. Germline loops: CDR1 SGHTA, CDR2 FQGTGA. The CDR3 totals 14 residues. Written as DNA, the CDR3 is TGTGCCAGCGGTAGCGGGGATAGCACAGATACGCAGTATTTT. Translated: CASGSGDSTDTQYF.

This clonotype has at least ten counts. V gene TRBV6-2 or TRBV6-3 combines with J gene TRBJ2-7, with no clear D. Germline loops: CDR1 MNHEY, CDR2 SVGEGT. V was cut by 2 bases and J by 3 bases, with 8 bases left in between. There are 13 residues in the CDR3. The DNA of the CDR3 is TGTGCCAGCAGTTACCGCGAAGACTACGAGCAGTACTTC. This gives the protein CASSYREDYEQYF.

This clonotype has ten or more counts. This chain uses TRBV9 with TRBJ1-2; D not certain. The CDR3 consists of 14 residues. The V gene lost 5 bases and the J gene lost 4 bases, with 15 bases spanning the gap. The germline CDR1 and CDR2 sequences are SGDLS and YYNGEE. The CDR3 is CASRADFGAYGYTF. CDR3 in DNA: TGTGCCAGCAGAGCTGATTTCGGTGCCTATGGCTACACCTTC.

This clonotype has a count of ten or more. CDR3 amino acids: CASSRGGASDEQFF. The CDR3 DNA reads TGTGCCAGCAGCCGCGGGGGGGCATCAGATGAGCAGTTCTTC. The chain joins TRBV6-2 or TRBV6-3 to TRBJ2-1; the match to TRBD2 covers 9 bases. Trimming cost V 6 bases and J 8 bases; bases outside gene matches: 8. The CDR3 contains 14 residues. Germline V gene data show CDR1 as MNHEY and CDR2 as SVGEGT.

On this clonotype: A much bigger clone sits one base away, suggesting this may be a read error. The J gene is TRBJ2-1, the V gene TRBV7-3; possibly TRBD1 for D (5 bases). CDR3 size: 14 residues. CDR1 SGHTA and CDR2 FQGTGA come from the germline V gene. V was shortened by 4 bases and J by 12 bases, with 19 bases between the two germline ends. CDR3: CASSSGLSWGGQFF. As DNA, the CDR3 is TGTGCCAGCAGCTCAGGGCTGTCATGGGGTGGGCAGTTCTTC.

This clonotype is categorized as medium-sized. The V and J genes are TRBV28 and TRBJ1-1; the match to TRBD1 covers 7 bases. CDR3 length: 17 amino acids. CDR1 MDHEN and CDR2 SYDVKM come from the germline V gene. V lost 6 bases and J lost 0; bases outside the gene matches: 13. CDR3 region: CASSPETGTNMNTEAFF. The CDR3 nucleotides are TGTGCCAGCAGCCCTGAGACAGGGACGAATATGAACACTGAAGCTTTCTTT.

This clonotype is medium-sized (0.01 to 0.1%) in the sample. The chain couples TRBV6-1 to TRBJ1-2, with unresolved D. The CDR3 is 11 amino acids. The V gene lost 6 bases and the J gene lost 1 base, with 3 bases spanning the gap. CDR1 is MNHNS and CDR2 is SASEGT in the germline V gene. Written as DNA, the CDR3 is TGTGCCAGCAGGGATAACTATGGCTACACCTTC. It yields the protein CASRDNYGYTF.

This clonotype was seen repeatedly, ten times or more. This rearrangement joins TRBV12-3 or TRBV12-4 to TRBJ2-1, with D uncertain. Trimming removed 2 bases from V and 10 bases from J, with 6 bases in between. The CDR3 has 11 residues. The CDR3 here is CASSLLGEQFF. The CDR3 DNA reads TGTGCCAGCAGTTTATTGGGCGAGCAGTTCTTC.

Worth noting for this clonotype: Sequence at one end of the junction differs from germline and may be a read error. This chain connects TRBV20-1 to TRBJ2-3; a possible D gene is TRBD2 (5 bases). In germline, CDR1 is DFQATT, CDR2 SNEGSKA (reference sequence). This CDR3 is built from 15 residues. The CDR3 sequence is CSAPPGWLSTETQYF. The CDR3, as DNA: TGCAGTGCGCCCCCGGGATGGCTTAGCACAGAAACGCAGTATTTT.

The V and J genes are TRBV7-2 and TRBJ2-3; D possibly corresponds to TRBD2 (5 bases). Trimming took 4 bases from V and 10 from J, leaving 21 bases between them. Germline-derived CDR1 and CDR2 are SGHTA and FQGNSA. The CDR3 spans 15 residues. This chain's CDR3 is CASSSIRWESDAQYF. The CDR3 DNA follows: TGTGCCAGCAGCTCAATTCGGTGGGAGAGTGATGCGCAGTATTTT.

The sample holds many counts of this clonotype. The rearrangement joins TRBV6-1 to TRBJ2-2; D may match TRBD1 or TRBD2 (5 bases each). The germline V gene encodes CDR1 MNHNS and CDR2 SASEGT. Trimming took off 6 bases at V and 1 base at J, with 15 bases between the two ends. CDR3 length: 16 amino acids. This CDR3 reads CASSPEGSLNTGELFF. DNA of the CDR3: TGTGCCAGCAGCCCAGAGGGGTCCTTGAACACCGGGGAGCTGTTTTTT.

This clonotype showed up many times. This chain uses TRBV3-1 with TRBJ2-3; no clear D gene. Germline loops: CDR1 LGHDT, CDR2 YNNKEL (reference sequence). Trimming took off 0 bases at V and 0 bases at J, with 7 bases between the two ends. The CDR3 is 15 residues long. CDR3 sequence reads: CASSQEDGSTDTQYF. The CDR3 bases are TGTGCCAGCAGCCAAGAAGACGGGAGCACAGATACGCAGTATTTT.